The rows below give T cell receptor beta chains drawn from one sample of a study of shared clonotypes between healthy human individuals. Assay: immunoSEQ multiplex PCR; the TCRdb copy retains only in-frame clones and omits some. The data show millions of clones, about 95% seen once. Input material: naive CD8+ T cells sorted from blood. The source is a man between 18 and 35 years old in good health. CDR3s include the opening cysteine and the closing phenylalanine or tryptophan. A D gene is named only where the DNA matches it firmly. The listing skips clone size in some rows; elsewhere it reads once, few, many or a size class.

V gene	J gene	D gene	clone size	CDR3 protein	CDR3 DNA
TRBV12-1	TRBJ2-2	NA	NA	CASSFLFLLAGGPYTGELFF	TGTGCCAGCAGCTTTCTATTTCTACTAGCGGGAGGGCCGTACACCGGGGAGCTGTTTTTT
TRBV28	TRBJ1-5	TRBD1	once	CASSVRTGDVPNQPQHF	TGTGCCAGCAGTGTCCGTACAGGGGATGTACCGAATCAGCCCCAGCATTTT
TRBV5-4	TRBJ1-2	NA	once	CASSLDREYGYTF	TGTGCCAGCAGCTTGGACAGAGAGTATGGCTACACCTTC
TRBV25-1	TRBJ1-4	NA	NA	CASSQPREEGEKLFF	TGTGCCAGCAGTCAACCCAGGGAAGAAGGTGAAAAACTGTTTTTT
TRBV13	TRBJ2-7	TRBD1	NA	CASSPAGTGTYEQYF	TGTGCCAGCAGCCCTGCCGGGACAGGGACCTACGAGCAGTACTTC
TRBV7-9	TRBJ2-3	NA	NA	CASSLGRFNSDTQYF	TGTGCCAGCAGCCTAGGGCGTTTTAACTCAGATACGCAGTATTTT
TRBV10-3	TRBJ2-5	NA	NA	CAIGTGYETQYF	TGTGCCATCGGCACAGGGTATGAGACCCAGTACTTC
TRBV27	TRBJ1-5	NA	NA	CASSSIDSSNQPQHF	TGTGCCAGCAGTTCGATTGACAGCAGCAATCAGCCCCAGCATTTT
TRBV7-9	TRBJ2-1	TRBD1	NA	CASSADRGEQFF	TGTGCCAGCAGCGCGGACAGGGGTGAGCAGTTCTTC
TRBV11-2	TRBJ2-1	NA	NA	CASSSGWDEQFF	TGTGCCAGCAGCTCTGGCTGGGATGAGCAGTTCTTC
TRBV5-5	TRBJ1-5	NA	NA	CASSLFTGRNNQPQHF	TGTGCCAGCAGCTTGTTTACAGGGAGGAACAATCAGCCCCAGCATTTT
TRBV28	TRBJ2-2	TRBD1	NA	CASSSLDRGPNTGELFF	TGTGCCAGCAGCTCCTTAGACAGGGGTCCGAACACCGGGGAGCTGTTTTTT
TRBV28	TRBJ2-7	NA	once	CASSFRGIAYEQYF	TGTGCCAGCAGTTTCCGGGGGATTGCCTACGAGCAGTACTTC
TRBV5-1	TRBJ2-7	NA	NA	CASSLYGGTYEQYF	TGCGCCAGCAGCCTCTATGGCGGCACCTACGAGCAGTACTTC
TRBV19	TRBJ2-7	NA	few	CASSIVEGTEQYF	TGTGCCAGTAGTATAGTTGAGGGAACCGAGCAGTACTTC
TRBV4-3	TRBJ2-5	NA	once	CASSQGDGPQETQYF	TGCGCCAGCAGCCAAGGAGACGGACCCCAAGAGACCCAGTACTTC
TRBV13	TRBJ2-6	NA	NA	CASSSTGTGANVLTF	TGTGCCAGCAGCTCAACCGGGACTGGGGCCAACGTCCTGACTTTC
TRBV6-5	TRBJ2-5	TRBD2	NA	CASSPSGGYQETQYF	TGTGCCAGCAGTCCTAGCGGGGGGTACCAAGAGACCCAGTACTTC
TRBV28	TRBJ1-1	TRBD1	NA	CASSLWTGGGTEAFF	TGTGCCAGCAGTTTGTGGACAGGGGGCGGTACTGAAGCTTTCTTT
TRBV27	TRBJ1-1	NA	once	CASSFVGGTEAFF	TGTGCCAGCAGTTTTGTAGGGGGCACTGAAGCTTTCTTT
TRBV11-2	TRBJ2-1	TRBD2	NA	CASSSAAGGPNEQFF	TGTGCCAGCAGCTCTGCCGCGGGAGGGCCAAATGAGCAGTTCTTC
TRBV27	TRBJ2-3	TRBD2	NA	CASSLSSGSEGEYF	TGTGCCAGCAGTTTATCTAGCGGGAGTGAGGGGGAGTATTTT
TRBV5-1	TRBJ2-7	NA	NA	CASSSYGGHEQYF	TGCGCCAGCAGCTCGTACGGGGGGCACGAGCAGTACTTC
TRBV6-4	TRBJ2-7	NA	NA	CASSDECSATFGPYEQYF	TGTGCCAGCAGTGACGAGTGTAGCGCTACCTTCGGACCCTACGAGCAGTACTTC
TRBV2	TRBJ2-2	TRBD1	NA	CASSKPLDREIGELFF	TGTGCCAGCAGTAAACCGTTGGACAGGGAGATCGGGGAGCTGTTTTTT
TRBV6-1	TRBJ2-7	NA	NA	CASGLAGYQQYF	TGTGCCAGCGGACTGGCCGGTTACCAGCAGTACTTC
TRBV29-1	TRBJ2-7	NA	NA	CSVETDDISYEQYF	TGCAGCGTTGAAACGGACGACATATCCTACGAGCAGTACTTC
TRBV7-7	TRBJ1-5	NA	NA	CASSPWGRGGQEGGNQPQHF	TGTGCTAGCAGCCCTTGGGGCAGGGGAGGACAAGAGGGTGGCAATCAGCCCCAGCATTTT
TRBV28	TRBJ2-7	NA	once	CASSLGPGPLHEQYF	TGTGCCAGCAGTTTAGGCCCGGGCCCCCTCCACGAGCAGTACTTC
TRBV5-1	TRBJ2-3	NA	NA	CASSLDIAGSGDTQYF	TGCGCCAGCAGCTTGGATATCGCGGGGTCCGGGGATACGCAGTATTTT
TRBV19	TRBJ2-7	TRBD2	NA	CASSITAGRDEQYF	TGTGCCAGTAGCATCACGGCGGGGAGGGATGAGCAGTACTTC
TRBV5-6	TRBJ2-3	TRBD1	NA	CASSSKTGDPDTQYF	TGTGCCAGCAGCTCCAAGACAGGGGATCCAGATACGCAGTATTTT
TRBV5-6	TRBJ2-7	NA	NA	CASSLEQTEYEQYF	TGTGCCAGCAGCTTGGAGCAGACCGAATACGAGCAGTACTTC
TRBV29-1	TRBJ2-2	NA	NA	CSGQGNTGELFF	TGCAGCGGCCAGGGTAACACCGGGGAGCTGTTTTTT
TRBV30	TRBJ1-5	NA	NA	CAWTRTGVNQPQHF	TGTGCCTGGACTAGAACAGGAGTCAATCAGCCCCAGCATTTT
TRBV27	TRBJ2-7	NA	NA	CASSLIGPTSYEQYF	TGTGCCAGCAGTTTAATCGGTCCCACTTCCTACGAGCAGTACTTC
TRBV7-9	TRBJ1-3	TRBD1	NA	CASSQPRDSLHSGNTIYF	TGTGCCAGCAGCCAACCTAGGGACAGCCTCCACTCTGGAAACACCATATATTTT
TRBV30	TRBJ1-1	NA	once	CAWKRNTEAFF	TGTGCCTGGAAACGAAACACTGAAGCTTTCTTT
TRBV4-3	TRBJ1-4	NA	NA	CASSQDGEKLFF	TGCGCCAGCAGCCAAGATGGGGAAAAACTGTTTTTT
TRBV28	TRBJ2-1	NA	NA	CASTGDINYNEQFF	TGTGCCAGCACCGGAGACATTAACTACAATGAGCAGTTCTTC
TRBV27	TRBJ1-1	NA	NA	CASSLQTGTEAFF	TGTGCCAGCAGTTTACAGACCGGGACTGAAGCTTTCTTT
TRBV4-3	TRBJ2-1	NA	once	CASSQISGERAGEQFF	TGCGCCAGCAGCCAGATATCAGGGGAGCGGGCTGGTGAGCAGTTCTTC
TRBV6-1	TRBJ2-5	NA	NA	CASSEFRGPRETQYF	TGTGCCAGCAGTGAATTCCGGGGGCCGAGGGAGACCCAGTACTTC
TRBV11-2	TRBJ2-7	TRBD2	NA	CASSPGTSGGEFYEQYF	TGTGCCAGCAGCCCCGGGACTAGCGGGGGGGAGTTCTACGAGCAGTACTTC
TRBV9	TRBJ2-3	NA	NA	CASSVWGRGYDTQYF	TGTGCCAGCAGCGTATGGGGTAGGGGGTATGATACGCAGTATTTT
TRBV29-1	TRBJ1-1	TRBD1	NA	CSVETGQTEAFF	TGCAGCGTGGAGACAGGGCAGACTGAAGCTTTCTTT
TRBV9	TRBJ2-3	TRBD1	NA	CASSAGTGDTQYF	TGTGCCAGCAGCGCCGGGACAGGGGATACGCAGTATTTT
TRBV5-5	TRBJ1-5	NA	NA	CASSLSPGQPQHF	TGTGCCAGCAGCTTGAGTCCAGGTCAGCCCCAGCATTTT
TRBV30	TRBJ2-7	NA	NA	CAWSSGDDYEQYF	TGTGCCTGGAGTTCTGGGGACGACTACGAGCAGTACTTC